This is a list of T cell receptor beta chains from one sample in a study of T cell clonotyping in hematopoietic cell transplantation. TCRdb keeps only in-frame clones here, not all; method: immunoSEQ multiplex PCR. The sample consists of several thousand clones, roughly 88% of them appearing once. The material sequenced was peripheral blood mononuclear cells, taken before stem cell transplant. These receptors were obtained from a man aged 30-40 years with acute myeloid leukemia. Some clones in this sample may be carry-over from other donors' samples. The CDR3 runs from the conserved cysteine through the conserved F or W. A D gene is named only where the DNA matches it firmly. Size is omitted from some rows. Given values are once, few, many or a class for expanded clones.

abundance: .
j_gene: TRBJ1-2
v_gene: TRBV18
d_gene: .
CDR3nt: TGTGCCAGCTCACCACAGAGACGTTCACCTGGGAAGGTGTTGGGTGGGTCGGATGGCTACACCTTC
CDR3aa: CASSPQRRSPGKVLGGSDGYTF

abundance: .
j_gene: TRBJ2-7
v_gene: TRBV10-3
d_gene: TRBD2
CDR3nt: TGTGCCATCGTCGGACTAGCGGGAGTTTTCGGCGACGAGCAGTACTTC
CDR3aa: CAIVGLAGVFGDEQYF

abundance: .
j_gene: TRBJ1-2
v_gene: TRBV6-1
d_gene: .
CDR3nt: TGTGCCAGCAGTGAACGGGACAACTATGGCTACACCTTC
CDR3aa: CASSERDNYGYTF

abundance: .
j_gene: TRBJ2-2
v_gene: TRBV14
d_gene: .
CDR3nt: TGTGCCAGCAGCCAAGTTTGGCAAGCAGGGGACCCCCAGCGCATCACCGGGGAGCTGTTTTTT
CDR3aa: CASSQVWQAGDPQRITGELFF

abundance: .
j_gene: TRBJ1-3
v_gene: TRBV18
d_gene: .
CDR3nt: TGTGCCAGCTCACCAAGGGGTGACACCATATATTTT
CDR3aa: CASSPRGDTIYF

abundance: once
j_gene: TRBJ2-5
v_gene: TRBV4-1
d_gene: TRBD1
CDR3nt: TGCGCCAGCAGCCACAGCCTTGACAGGGCCCAGGGGACCCAGTACTTC
CDR3aa: CASSHSLDRAQGTQYF

abundance: .
j_gene: TRBJ1-1
v_gene: TRBV19
d_gene: .
CDR3nt: TGTGCCAGTAGTAGGGCAGGGCGGGGGAACACTGAAGCTTTCTTT
CDR3aa: CASSRAGRGNTEAFF

abundance: .
j_gene: TRBJ1-1
v_gene: TRBV5-1
d_gene: .
CDR3nt: TGCGCCAGCAGCTCCCGGGGGGGCTACACTGAAGCTTTCTTT
CDR3aa: CASSSRGGYTEAFF

abundance: .
j_gene: TRBJ2-7
v_gene: TRBV6-5
d_gene: TRBD1
CDR3nt: TGTGCCAGCAGTTCTTCCGACAGGGGAGGTTTCTACGAGCAGTACTTC
CDR3aa: CASSSSDRGGFYEQYF

abundance: .
j_gene: TRBJ2-7
v_gene: TRBV19
d_gene: .
CDR3nt: TGTGCCAGTAGTGACCAGGGGGGGCTATACGAGCAGTACTTC
CDR3aa: CASSDQGGLYEQYF

abundance: once
j_gene: TRBJ2-5
v_gene: TRBV30
d_gene: .
CDR3nt: TGTGCCTGGAGTGGGCGGGTTAGGGAGACCCAGTACTTC
CDR3aa: CAWSGRVRETQYF

abundance: .
j_gene: TRBJ1-2
v_gene: TRBV6-6
d_gene: TRBD1
CDR3nt: TGTGCCAGCAGTTACCCGACAGGGAGCAATGGCTACACCTTC
CDR3aa: CASSYPTGSNGYTF

abundance: .
j_gene: TRBJ1-5
v_gene: TRBV7-2
d_gene: .
CDR3nt: TGTGCCAGCAGCTTAGGGGGGATTCAGCCCCAGCATTTT
CDR3aa: CASSLGGIQPQHF

abundance: .
j_gene: TRBJ2-1
v_gene: TRBV28
d_gene: .
CDR3nt: TGTGCCAGCAGTTCACTAGCCGCAAACCGGAATGAGCAGTTCTTC
CDR3aa: CASSSLAANRNEQFF

abundance: .
j_gene: TRBJ1-3
v_gene: TRBV10-3
d_gene: .
CDR3nt: TGTGCCATCAGTGACCGGCCGGGGGGTGGAAACACCATATATTTT
CDR3aa: CAISDRPGGGNTIYF

abundance: .
j_gene: TRBJ1-2
v_gene: TRBV25-1
d_gene: TRBD1
CDR3nt: TGTGCCAGCAGTTCCCCGGACAGGGCTGGCTACACCTTC
CDR3aa: CASSSPDRAGYTF

abundance: few
j_gene: TRBJ1-1
v_gene: TRBV7-2
d_gene: .
CDR3nt: TGTGCCAGCAGCTTAGAATTTGCCCTTGAGTTT
CDR3aa: CASSLEFALEF

abundance: .
j_gene: TRBJ1-5
v_gene: TRBV2
d_gene: TRBD1
CDR3nt: TGTGCCAGCAGTGAAGGGACAGGGTCCCAGCCCCAGCATTTT
CDR3aa: CASSEGTGSQPQHF

abundance: .
j_gene: TRBJ2-7
v_gene: TRBV29-1
d_gene: .
CDR3nt: TGCAGCGTTGACCTCGGGGAAAGCTCCTACGAGCAGTACTTC
CDR3aa: CSVDLGESSYEQYF

abundance: .
j_gene: TRBJ2-3
v_gene: TRBV4-3
d_gene: .
CDR3nt: TGCGCCAGCAGCCAAGATGGGGCCAACTCAGGTGATACGCAGTATTTT
CDR3aa: CASSQDGANSGDTQYF

abundance: .
j_gene: TRBJ2-3
v_gene: TRBV9
d_gene: .
CDR3nt: TGTGCCAGCAGCGTAGGCGGGATAAGCACAGATACGCAGTATTTT
CDR3aa: CASSVGGISTDTQYF

abundance: .
j_gene: TRBJ2-7
v_gene: TRBV4-1
d_gene: .
CDR3nt: TGCGCCAGCAGCCAAGGGGGCAGGGGAAGCAACGAGCAGTACTTC
CDR3aa: CASSQGGRGSNEQYF

abundance: .
j_gene: TRBJ2-5
v_gene: TRBV5-1
d_gene: TRBD2
CDR3nt: TGCGCCAGCAGCCCTGGGAGGGTGGATAGCGGGAGGCCAGAGACCCAGTACTTC
CDR3aa: CASSPGRVDSGRPETQYF

abundance: .
j_gene: TRBJ1-2
v_gene: TRBV28
d_gene: TRBD1
CDR3nt: TGTGCTGCGAGAACAGGGGGCTATGGCTACACCTTC
CDR3aa: CAARTGGYGYTF

abundance: few
j_gene: TRBJ2-7
v_gene: TRBV19
d_gene: TRBD1
CDR3nt: TGTGCCAGTAGCCGACAGGGGGCGCATTACTACGAGCAGTACTTC
CDR3aa: CASSRQGAHYYEQYF

abundance: .
j_gene: TRBJ2-2
v_gene: TRBV19
d_gene: TRBD2
CDR3nt: TGTGCCAGTAGTATACCCCCGGGACTAGCGACCACCGGGGAGCTGTTTTTT
CDR3aa: CASSIPPGLATTGELFF

abundance: .
j_gene: TRBJ2-7
v_gene: TRBV19
d_gene: TRBD2
CDR3nt: TGTGCCAGTAGTATCGGGGGACTAGCACGCGTATCAGGGTACGAGCAGTACTTC
CDR3aa: CASSIGGLARVSGYEQYF

abundance: .
j_gene: TRBJ2-7
v_gene: TRBV25-1
d_gene: .
CDR3nt: TGTGCCGTACAGGGAGGTCGGGGCGGGAGCGCCTACGAGCAGTACTTC
CDR3aa: CAVQGGRGGSAYEQYF

abundance: .
j_gene: TRBJ2-5
v_gene: TRBV29-1
d_gene: .
CDR3nt: TGCAGCGTTAGATCACCCCAGGCTTTGGGGACCCAGTACTTC
CDR3aa: CSVRSPQALGTQYF

abundance: .
j_gene: TRBJ2-7
v_gene: TRBV6-1
d_gene: TRBD1
CDR3nt: TGTGCCAGCAGTGTCCTAACAGGGGGCAACTACGAGCAGTACTTC
CDR3aa: CASSVLTGGNYEQYF

abundance: .
j_gene: TRBJ2-7
v_gene: TRBV29-1
d_gene: .
CDR3nt: TGCAGCGTTGGAGGACTCTCCTCTCCCCACGAGCAGTACTTC
CDR3aa: CSVGGLSSPHEQYF

abundance: .
j_gene: TRBJ1-2
v_gene: TRBV5-1
d_gene: .
CDR3nt: TGCGCCAGCAGCTTGGTGGTGGGCGTCATCTATGGCTACACCTTC
CDR3aa: CASSLVVGVIYGYTF

abundance: .
j_gene: TRBJ2-5
v_gene: TRBV5-6
d_gene: .
CDR3nt: TGTGCCAGCAGCTTGGGGGTTGAGACCCAGTACTTC
CDR3aa: CASSLGVETQYF

abundance: .
j_gene: TRBJ1-1
v_gene: TRBV4-2
d_gene: .
CDR3nt: TGTGCCAGCAGCCAAGAGGGGGGCTATAACACTGAAGCTTTCTTT
CDR3aa: CASSQEGGYNTEAFF

abundance: .
j_gene: TRBJ2-7
v_gene: TRBV5-8
d_gene: TRBD1
CDR3nt: TGTGCCAGCAGCGGGGGACAGGGGCTCGGCTACGAGCAGTACTTC
CDR3aa: CASSGGQGLGYEQYF

abundance: .
j_gene: TRBJ2-1
v_gene: TRBV4-2
d_gene: TRBD2
CDR3nt: TGTGCCAGCAGCCAAGTCATGACTAGCGGGAGCAATGAGCAGTTCTTC
CDR3aa: CASSQVMTSGSNEQFF

abundance: .
j_gene: TRBJ2-7
v_gene: TRBV13
d_gene: TRBD1
CDR3nt: TGTGCCAGCAGCCCCGAGACAGGGGCCTACGAGCAGTACTTC
CDR3aa: CASSPETGAYEQYF

abundance: .
j_gene: TRBJ2-1
v_gene: TRBV5-1
d_gene: .
CDR3nt: TGCGCCAGCATGAGCGGCCCGAGCTCCTACAATGAGCAGTTCTTC
CDR3aa: CASMSGPSSYNEQFF

abundance: .
j_gene: TRBJ2-3
v_gene: TRBV20-1
d_gene: .
CDR3nt: TGCAGTGCATCCGTAGCGGATACGCAGTATTTT
CDR3aa: CSASVADTQYF

abundance: .
j_gene: TRBJ1-1
v_gene: TRBV9
d_gene: .
CDR3nt: TGTGCCAGCAGCTTTACAGGAACGGAGAACACTGAAGCTTTCTTT
CDR3aa: CASSFTGTENTEAFF

abundance: .
j_gene: TRBJ1-1
v_gene: TRBV7-9
d_gene: .
CDR3nt: TGTGCCAGCAGCTTAGTACGGGGGAAGAACACTGAAGCTTTCTTT
CDR3aa: CASSLVRGKNTEAFF

abundance: .
j_gene: TRBJ1-4
v_gene: TRBV7-8
d_gene: TRBD1
CDR3nt: TGTGCCAGCAGCTTAAGACAGACAGGGGGAGGAGAAAAACTGTTTTTT
CDR3aa: CASSLRQTGGGEKLFF

abundance: .
j_gene: TRBJ2-5
v_gene: TRBV6-5
d_gene: .
CDR3nt: TGTGCCACCATGTTAAGGGCGTTGAAGACCCAGTACTTC
CDR3aa: CATMLRALKTQYF

abundance: .
j_gene: TRBJ2-2
v_gene: TRBV10-3
d_gene: .
CDR3nt: TGTGCCATCTCGGTACAGGGAGCGAACACCGGGGAGCTGTTTTTT
CDR3aa: CAISVQGANTGELFF

abundance: .
j_gene: TRBJ2-3
v_gene: TRBV5-6
d_gene: .
CDR3nt: TGTGCCAGCAGCTTCCCCCAGGGGGGAGTCACAGATACGCAGTATTTT
CDR3aa: CASSFPQGGVTDTQYF

abundance: .
j_gene: TRBJ2-5
v_gene: TRBV25-1
d_gene: .
CDR3nt: TGTGCCAGCAGTGAACGGGGTCACCAAGAGACCCAGTACTTC
CDR3aa: CASSERGHQETQYF

abundance: .
j_gene: TRBJ2-7
v_gene: TRBV9
d_gene: .
CDR3nt: TGTGCCAGCAGCGTAGAATGGACTATAACATCCTACGAGCAGTACTTC
CDR3aa: CASSVEWTITSYEQYF

abundance: .
j_gene: TRBJ2-7
v_gene: TRBV28
d_gene: .
CDR3nt: TGTGCCAGCAGTTTGCCCCGGGGTGGGCAGTACTTC
CDR3aa: CASSLPRGGQYF

abundance: few
j_gene: TRBJ2-1
v_gene: TRBV19
d_gene: TRBD2
CDR3nt: TGTGCCAGTAGTATGACTAGCGGGGGATACAATGAGCAGTTCTTC
CDR3aa: CASSMTSGGYNEQFF

abundance: .
j_gene: TRBJ2-7
v_gene: TRBV2
d_gene: TRBD2
CDR3nt: TGTGCCAGCAGTGTTTGGACTAGTCTCGACGAGCAGTACTTC
CDR3aa: CASSVWTSLDEQYF

abundance: once
j_gene: TRBJ1-1
v_gene: TRBV27
d_gene: .
CDR3nt: TGTGCCAGCAAACCCCTGGTGGGGCCGAACACTGAAGCTTTCTTT
CDR3aa: CASKPLVGPNTEAFF

abundance: .
j_gene: TRBJ1-5
v_gene: TRBV7-2
d_gene: TRBD1
CDR3nt: TGTGCCAGCAGCCGCGGGCAGGGGGAGCCCCAGCATTTT
CDR3aa: CASSRGQGEPQHF

abundance: .
j_gene: TRBJ2-5
v_gene: TRBV25-1
d_gene: TRBD1
CDR3nt: TGTGCCAGCAGTGTGGGGGGGACAGGGGATCGGGAGACCCAGTACTTC
CDR3aa: CASSVGGTGDRETQYF

abundance: .
j_gene: TRBJ1-6
v_gene: TRBV5-6
d_gene: .
CDR3nt: TGTGCCAGCAGCACCCCCTCGGGTGTAGGTTCACCCCTCCACTTT
CDR3aa: CASSTPSGVGSPLHF